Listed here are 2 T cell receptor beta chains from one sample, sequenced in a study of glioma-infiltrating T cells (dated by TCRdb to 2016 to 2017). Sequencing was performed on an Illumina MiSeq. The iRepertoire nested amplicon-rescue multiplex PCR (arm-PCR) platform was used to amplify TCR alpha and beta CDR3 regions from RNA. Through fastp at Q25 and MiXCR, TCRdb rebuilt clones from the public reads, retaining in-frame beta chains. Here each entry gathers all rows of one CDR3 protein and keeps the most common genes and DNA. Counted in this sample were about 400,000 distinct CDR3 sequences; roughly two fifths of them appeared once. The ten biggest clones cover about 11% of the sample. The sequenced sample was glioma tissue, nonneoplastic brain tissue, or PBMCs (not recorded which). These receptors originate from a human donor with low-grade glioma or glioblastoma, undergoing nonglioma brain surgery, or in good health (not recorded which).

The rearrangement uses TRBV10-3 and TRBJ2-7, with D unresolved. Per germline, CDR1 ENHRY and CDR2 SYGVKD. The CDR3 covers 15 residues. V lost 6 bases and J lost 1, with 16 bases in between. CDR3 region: CAIRDGIGISYEQYF. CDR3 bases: TGTGCCATCAGGGATGGGATTGGGATTTCCTACGAGCAGTACTTC.

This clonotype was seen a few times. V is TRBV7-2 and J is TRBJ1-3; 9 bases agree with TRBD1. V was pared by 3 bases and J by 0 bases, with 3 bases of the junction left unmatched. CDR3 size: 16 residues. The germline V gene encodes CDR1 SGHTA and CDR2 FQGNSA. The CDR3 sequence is CASSFSQGASGNTIYF. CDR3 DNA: TGTGCCAGCAGCTTTTCACAGGGGGCCTCTGGAAACACCATATATTTT. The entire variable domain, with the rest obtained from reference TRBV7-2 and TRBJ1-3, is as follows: GAGVSQSPSNKVTEKGKDVELRCDPISGHTALYWYRQSLGQGLEFLIYFQGNSAPDKSGLPSDRFSAERTGGSVSTLTIQRTQQEDSAVYLCASSFSQGASGNTIYFGEGSWLTVV.